The rows below give T cell receptor beta chains drawn from one sample of a study of shared clonotypes between healthy human individuals. Data came from immunoSEQ multiplex PCR; TCRdb stores just in-frame clones and leaves some out. The sample lists about 1 million clones, more than 65% seen once, with around 1.5% in the top ten. The specimen sequenced was memory CD4+ T cells sorted from blood. The origin of the receptors is a man between 18 and 29 years old in good health. The CDR3 runs from the conserved cysteine through the conserved F or W. A D gene is named only where the DNA matches it firmly. Clone sizes are given selectively: once, few, many, or a class where the clone is expanded.

>12|TRBV30|.|.|TRBJ1-4
TGTGCCTGGAGGCGTGGGGATGAAAAACTGTTTTTT
CAWRRGDEKLFF
>15|TRBV6-1|.|.|TRBJ1-3
TGTGCCAGCAGTAAAGGTTCGGTGTCTGGAAACACCATATATTTT
CASSKGSVSGNTIYF
>19|TRBV4-1|.|.|TRBJ1-1
TGCGCCAGCAGCCAAGCATGGCTTGCGGGGGCGGATCGGGACACTGAAGCTTTCTTT
CASSQAWLAGADRDTEAFF
>14|TRBV30|.|.|TRBJ2-7
TGTGCCTGGAGCGATAAGACATTTTCCTACGAGCAGTACTTC
CAWSDKTFSYEQYF
>17|TRBV7-6|.|.|TRBJ2-6
TGTGCCAGCAGCTCTGAACTCTCACAAAGTCGGGCCAACGTCCTGACTTTC
CASSSELSQSRANVLTF
>17|TRBV25-1|TRBD2|.|TRBJ2-1
TGTGCCAGCAGTGTTATAAGCGGGGGGTCCTCCTACAATGAGCAGTTCTTC
CASSVISGGSSYNEQFF
>14|TRBV2|.|few|TRBJ2-5
TGTGCCAGTAGTTCCGGTCTAGGAAGAGAGACCCAGTACTTC
CASSSGLGRETQYF
>16|TRBV6-5|.|.|TRBJ1-6
TGTGCCAGCAGTTTCAAGGGGATTCTAGGTAATTCACCCCTCCACTTT
CASSFKGILGNSPLHF
>16|TRBV7-8|TRBD2|.|TRBJ2-2
TGTGCCAGCAGCCCTACTAGCGGGAGTAAGACCGGGGAGCTGTTTTTT
CASSPTSGSKTGELFF
>14|TRBV6-1|TRBD1|.|TRBJ2-5
TGTGCCAGCACCAGGGACAGGGGAGGAGAGACCCAGTACTTC
CASTRDRGGETQYF
>16|TRBV6-6|.|.|TRBJ2-7
TGTGCCAGCAGTTACCGACCTGTTTGGACGACCAACGAGCAGTACTTC
CASSYRPVWTTNEQYF
>12|TRBV6-1|.|.|TRBJ1-1
TGTGCCAGCAGAGGGGGGGGCACTGAAGCTTTCTTT
CASRGGGTEAFF
>15|TRBV27|TRBD1|few|TRBJ1-6
TGTGCCAGCAGTTCGACCGACAGGGGGAATTCACCCCTCCACTTT
CASSSTDRGNSPLHF
>14|TRBV19|TRBD1|once|TRBJ1-1
TGTGCCAGTAGTTTGGGACAGGGGGGGACTGAAGCTTTCTTT
CASSLGQGGTEAFF
>16|TRBV19|TRBD1|.|TRBJ1-5
TGTGCCAGTAGTGACCCGGGACAGGGACGGTGGGAGCCCCAGCATTTT
CASSDPGQGRWEPQHF
>13|TRBV6-1|.|few|TRBJ2-2
TGTGCCACCGAGGGACCCCACACCGGGGAGCTGTTTTTT
CATEGPHTGELFF
>16|TRBV18|.|.|TRBJ2-6
TGTGCCAGCTCACCAGGGGCGAACTCTGGGGCCAACGTCCTGACTTTC
CASSPGANSGANVLTF
>15|TRBV14|.|.|TRBJ1-2
TGTGCCAGCAGCCACGTCCCGGCGACGCGGGGTGGCTACACCTTC
CASSHVPATRGGYTF
>13|TRBV14|.|.|TRBJ2-5
TGTGCCAGCAGAAAAGGGGGGGGAGAGACCCAGTACTTC
CASRKGGGETQYF
>14|TRBV5-1|.|many|TRBJ1-4
TGCGCCAGCAGTACCGGGAGGGGCGATGAAAAACTGTTTTTT
CASSTGRGDEKLFF
>14|TRBV5-1|TRBD1|.|TRBJ2-7
TGCGCCAGCAGCTTGGAAGGGACAGGGTTCGAGCAGTACTTC
CASSLEGTGFEQYF
>16|TRBV7-9|TRBD1|.|TRBJ1-1
TGTGCCAGCAGCAAATACGTCGACAGGGCACCCAATGAAGCTTTCTTT
CASSKYVDRAPNEAFF
>15|TRBV4-3|TRBD1|.|TRBJ2-5
TGCGCCAGCAGCCAAACTACAGGGGCCGGGGAGACCCAGTACTTC
CASSQTTGAGETQYF
>14|TRBV6-5|.|.|TRBJ1-5
TGTGCCAGCAGTTACTCGCAGGGAAATCAGCCCCAGCATTTT
CASSYSQGNQPQHF
>14|TRBV7-2|.|.|TRBJ1-2
TGTGCCAGCAGCCTACCGGGGGGGTACGATGGCTACACCTTC
CASSLPGGYDGYTF
>14|TRBV6-6|.|many|TRBJ2-3
TGTGCCAGCACCCAGTGGCCGTTGGGGGATACGCAGTATTTT
CASTQWPLGDTQYF
>16|TRBV30|TRBD2|.|TRBJ2-1
TGTGCCTGGAGCCCCACGGGGCGGGGGATATACAATGAGCAGTTCTTC
CAWSPTGRGIYNEQFF
>14|TRBV29-1|TRBD2|.|TRBJ2-1
TGCAGCGTTCCCAGGAGCGGGATCTACAATGAGCAGTTCTTC
CSVPRSGIYNEQFF
>11|TRBV6-5|.|.|TRBJ2-5
TGTGCCAGCGGCTTAACCGAGACCCAGTACTTC
CASGLTETQYF
>14|TRBV6-6|.|once|TRBJ1-5
TGTGCCAGCAGTTCCGGGACTACAGGTTCGCCCCAGCATTTT
CASSSGTTGSPQHF
>18|TRBV9|.|.|TRBJ2-2
TGTGCCAGCAGCGTAGTAAGCCGGGGGCGGCTGGGTCCCGGGGAGCTGTTTTTT
CASSVVSRGRLGPGELFF
>14|TRBV5-1|.|few|TRBJ2-7
TGCGCCAGCAGCTTCGACACTTCCTCCTACGAGCAGTACTTC
CASSFDTSSYEQYF
>13|TRBV5-1|.|.|TRBJ1-5
TGCGCCAGCAGCATGGACAGTCATCAGCCCCAGCATTTT
CASSMDSHQPQHF
>15|TRBV9|.|.|TRBJ2-3
TGTGCCAGCAGCCCAGGGGGTACCGGGGGAGATACGCAGTATTTT
CASSPGGTGGDTQYF
>20|TRBV9|.|.|TRBJ1-5
TGTGCCAGCAGCGTAGACTTCCGGGGGGCGAACGGGAGGGTCAATTTGGCCCAGCATTTT
CASSVDFRGANGRVNLAQHF
>18|TRBV12-2|.|once|TRBJ2-7
TGTGCAAGTCGCCGACCATCTGATAGCGGGAGGGCACGACGCGAGCAGTACTTC
CASRRPSDSGRARREQYF
>14|TRBV7-9|.|.|TRBJ1-1
TGTGCCAGCAGCTTAGAAGGGCCGAACACTGAAGCTTTCTTT
CASSLEGPNTEAFF
>16|TRBV28|.|.|TRBJ2-5
TGTGCCAGCAGGGGGACCGAGGGCTATTCCGGGAAGACCCAGTACTTC
CASRGTEGYSGKTQYF
>13|TRBV7-9|.|few|TRBJ1-1
TGTGCCAGCAGCTTAGATGGGGGCACTGAAGCTTTCTTT
CASSLDGGTEAFF
>13|TRBV5-4|TRBD2|.|TRBJ2-1
TGTGCCAGCAGCCCGGGGGAGGGAAGTCAGCAGTTCTTC
CASSPGEGSQQFF
>16|TRBV11-2|TRBD1|.|TRBJ2-2
TGTGCCAGCAGCTACCGACAGGGGGCGAACACCGGGGAGCTGTTTTTT
CASSYRQGANTGELFF
>15|TRBV9|TRBD2|few|TRBJ2-5
TGTGCCAGCAGCGTACTAGCGGGGCACCAAGAGACCCAGTACTTC
CASSVLAGHQETQYF
>13|TRBV6-1|.|.|TRBJ2-1
TGTGCCAGCAGTGTGAGGGGCTTGGATGAGCAGTTCTTC
CASSVRGLDEQFF
>14|TRBV5-1|TRBD1|few|TRBJ1-1
TGCGCCAGCAGCACCCGGGCAGGGGGCGTAGGAGCTTTCTTT
CASSTRAGGVGAFF
>14|TRBV7-9|.|.|TRBJ2-2
TGTGCCAGCAGCTTAACAGCGTCCACCGGGGAGCTGTTTTTT
CASSLTASTGELFF
>14|TRBV6-6|TRBD2|once|TRBJ2-3
TGTGCCAGCACCTGGACTAGCGGCACAGATACGCAGTATTTT
CASTWTSGTDTQYF
>14|TRBV7-3|.|.|TRBJ1-2
TGTGCCAGCAGCTTATCCTCGGGGGCTAGCGGCTACACCTTC
CASSLSSGASGYTF
>15|TRBV5-1|TRBD1|.|TRBJ2-7
TGCGCCAGCAGCTTGGCACCGGGACAGTGGTACGAGCAGTACTTC
CASSLAPGQWYEQYF
>12|TRBV2|.|.|TRBJ2-3
TGTGCCAGCAGTTTAGTAGTGGATACGCAGTATTTT
CASSLVVDTQYF
>15|TRBV19|TRBD2|.|TRBJ2-1
TGTGCCAGTAGTGTTCTAGCGGGAGGGCCCGATGAGCAGTTCTTC
CASSVLAGGPDEQFF
>13|TRBV6-6|TRBD1|few|TRBJ2-7
TGTGCCAGCACTAACAGGGGTTCCTACGAGCAGTACTTC
CASTNRGSYEQYF
>17|TRBV18|TRBD1|.|TRBJ1-3
TGTGCCAGCTCACCTCTCTTGGACAGGAGCTCTGGAAACACCATATATTTT
CASSPLLDRSSGNTIYF
>13|TRBV7-7|TRBD2|.|TRBJ2-7
TGTGCTAGCAGCTCGGGACCCGGGGGGGAGCAGTACTTC
CASSSGPGGEQYF
>14|TRBV5-6|.|.|TRBJ1-4
TGTGCCAGCAGCAGCGTGGGGCTAGGGGAAAAACTGTTTTTT
CASSSVGLGEKLFF
>18|TRBV4-1|.|.|TRBJ2-2
TGCGCCAGCAGCCCGTATCCTTCAGGGGAACTGGGCACCGGGGAGCTGTTTTTT
CASSPYPSGELGTGELFF
>15|TRBV27|.|.|TRBJ1-6
TGTGCCAGCAGAACAGAACACAGGGCAAATTCACCCCTCCACTTT
CASRTEHRANSPLHF